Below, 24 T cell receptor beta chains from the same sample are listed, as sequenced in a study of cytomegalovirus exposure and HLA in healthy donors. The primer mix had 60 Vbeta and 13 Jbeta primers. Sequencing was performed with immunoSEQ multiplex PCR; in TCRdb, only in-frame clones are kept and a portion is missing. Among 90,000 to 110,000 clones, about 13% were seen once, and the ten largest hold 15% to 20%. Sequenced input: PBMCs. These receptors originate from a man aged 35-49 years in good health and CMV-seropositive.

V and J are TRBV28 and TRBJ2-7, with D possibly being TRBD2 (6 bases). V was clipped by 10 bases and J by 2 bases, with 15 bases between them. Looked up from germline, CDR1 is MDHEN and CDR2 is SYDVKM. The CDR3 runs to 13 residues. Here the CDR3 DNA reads TGTGCCACCATGGTGGAGGGCACCTACGAGCAGTACTTC. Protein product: CATMVEGTYEQYF. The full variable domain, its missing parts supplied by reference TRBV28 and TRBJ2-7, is DVKVTQSSRYLVKRTGEKVFLECVQDMDHENMFWYRQDPGLGLRLIYFSYDVKMKEKGDIPEGYSVSREKKERFSLILESASTNQTSMYLCATMVEGTYEQYFGPGTRLTVT.

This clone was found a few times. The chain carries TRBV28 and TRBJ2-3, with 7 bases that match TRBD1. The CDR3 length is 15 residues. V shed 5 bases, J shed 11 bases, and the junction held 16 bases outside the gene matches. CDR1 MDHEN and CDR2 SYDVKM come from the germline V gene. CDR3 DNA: TGTGCCAGCAGTGGATGGACAGGCGATACCAACAGGCAGTATTTT. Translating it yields CASSGWTGDTNRQYF.

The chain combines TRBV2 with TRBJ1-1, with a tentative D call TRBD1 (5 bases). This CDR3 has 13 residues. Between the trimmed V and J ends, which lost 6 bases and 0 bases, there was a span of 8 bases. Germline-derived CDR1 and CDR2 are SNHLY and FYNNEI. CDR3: CASRQVVNTEAFF. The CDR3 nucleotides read TGTGCCAGCAGACAGGTTGTGAACACTGAAGCTTTCTTT.

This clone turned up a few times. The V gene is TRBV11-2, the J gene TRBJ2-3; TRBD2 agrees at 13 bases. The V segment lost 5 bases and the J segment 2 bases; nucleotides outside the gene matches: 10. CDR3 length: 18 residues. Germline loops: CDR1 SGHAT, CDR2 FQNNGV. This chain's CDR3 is CASSPRGLAGFSTDTQYF. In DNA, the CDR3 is TGTGCCAGCAGCCCCAGGGGACTAGCGGGATTCTCCACAGATACGCAGTATTTT.

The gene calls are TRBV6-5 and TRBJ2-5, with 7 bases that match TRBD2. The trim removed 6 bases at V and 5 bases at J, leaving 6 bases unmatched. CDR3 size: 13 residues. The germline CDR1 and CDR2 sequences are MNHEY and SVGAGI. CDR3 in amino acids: CASRPTSQETQYF. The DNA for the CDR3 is TGTGCCAGCAGACCGACTAGCCAGGAGACCCAGTACTTC.

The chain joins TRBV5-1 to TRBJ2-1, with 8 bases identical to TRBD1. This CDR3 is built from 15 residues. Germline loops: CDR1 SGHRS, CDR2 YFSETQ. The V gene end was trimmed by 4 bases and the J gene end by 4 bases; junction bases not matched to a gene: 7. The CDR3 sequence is CASSPDRGRYNEQFF. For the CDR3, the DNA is TGCGCCAGCAGCCCCGACAGGGGTAGGTACAATGAGCAGTTCTTC.

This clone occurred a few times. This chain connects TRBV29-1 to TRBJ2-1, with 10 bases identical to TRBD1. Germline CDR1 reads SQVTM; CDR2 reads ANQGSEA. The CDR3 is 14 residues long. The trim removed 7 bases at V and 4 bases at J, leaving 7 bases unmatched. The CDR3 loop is CSATGTGVYNEQFF. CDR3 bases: TGCAGCGCAACAGGGACAGGGGTTTACAATGAGCAGTTCTTC.

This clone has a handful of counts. CDR3: CASSDSPALPQHF. DNA of the CDR3: TGTGCCAGCAGTGACTCCCCCGCGCTCCCCCAGCATTTT. The chain couples TRBV6-4 to TRBJ1-5; D is uncertain. With 0 bases removed from V and 10 bases from J, the gap between germline ends came to 10 bases. The CDR3 has 13 amino acids. CDR1 MRHNA and CDR2 SNTAGT come from the germline V gene.

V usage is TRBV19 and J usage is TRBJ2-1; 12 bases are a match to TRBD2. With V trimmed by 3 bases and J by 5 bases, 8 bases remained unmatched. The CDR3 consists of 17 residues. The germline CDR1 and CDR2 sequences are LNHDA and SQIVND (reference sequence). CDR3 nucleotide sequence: TGTGCCAGTAGTATCTTCGTCCTAGCGGGAGGGCACAATGAGCAGTTCTTC. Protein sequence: CASSIFVLAGGHNEQFF.

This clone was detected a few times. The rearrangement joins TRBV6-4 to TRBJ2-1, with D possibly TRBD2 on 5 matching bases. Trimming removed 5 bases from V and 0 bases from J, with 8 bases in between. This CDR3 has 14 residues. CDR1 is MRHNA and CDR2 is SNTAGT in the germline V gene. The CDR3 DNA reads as TGTGCCAGCAGTAGGGAGAGCTCCTACAATGAGCAGTTCTTC. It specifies CASSRESSYNEQFF.

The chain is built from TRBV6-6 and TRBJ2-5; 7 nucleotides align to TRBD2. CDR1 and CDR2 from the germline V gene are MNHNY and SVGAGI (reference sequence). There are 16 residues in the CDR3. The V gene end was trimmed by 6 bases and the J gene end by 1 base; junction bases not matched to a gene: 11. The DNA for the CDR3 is TGTGCCAGCAGCAACCAGCGGGACCCTATCCAAGAGACCCAGTACTTC. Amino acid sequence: CASSNQRDPIQETQYF.

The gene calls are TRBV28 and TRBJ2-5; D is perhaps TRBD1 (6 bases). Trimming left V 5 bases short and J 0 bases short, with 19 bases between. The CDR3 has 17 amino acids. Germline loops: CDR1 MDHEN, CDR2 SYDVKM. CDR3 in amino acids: CASSLGGAGVYQETQYF. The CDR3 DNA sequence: TGTGCCAGCAGTCTGGGTGGGGCAGGGGTGTACCAAGAGACCCAGTACTTC. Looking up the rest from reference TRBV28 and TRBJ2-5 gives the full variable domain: DVKVTQSSRYLVKRTGEKVFLECVQDMDHENMFWYRQDPGLGLRLIYFSYDVKMKEKGDIPEGYSVSREKKERFSLILESASTNQTSMYLCASSLGGAGVYQETQYFGPGTRLLVL.

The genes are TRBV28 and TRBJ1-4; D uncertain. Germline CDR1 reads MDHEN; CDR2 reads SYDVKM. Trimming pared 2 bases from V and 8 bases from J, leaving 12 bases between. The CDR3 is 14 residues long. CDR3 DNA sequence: TGTGCCAGCAGTTTAGATGGGAGGTGGGAAAAACTGTTTTTT. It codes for CASSLDGRWEKLFF. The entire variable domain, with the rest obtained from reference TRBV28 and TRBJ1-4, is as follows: DVKVTQSSRYLVKRTGEKVFLECVQDMDHENMFWYRQDPGLGLRLIYFSYDVKMKEKGDIPEGYSVSREKKERFSLILESASTNQTSMYLCASSLDGRWEKLFFGSGTQLSVL.

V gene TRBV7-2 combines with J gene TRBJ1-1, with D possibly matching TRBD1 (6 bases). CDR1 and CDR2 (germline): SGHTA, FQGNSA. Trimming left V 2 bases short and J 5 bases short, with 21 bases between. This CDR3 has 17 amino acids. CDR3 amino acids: CASSLRSPTGLRTEAFF. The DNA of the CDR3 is TGTGCCAGCAGCTTAAGGTCCCCCACAGGGCTAAGGACTGAAGCTTTCTTT.

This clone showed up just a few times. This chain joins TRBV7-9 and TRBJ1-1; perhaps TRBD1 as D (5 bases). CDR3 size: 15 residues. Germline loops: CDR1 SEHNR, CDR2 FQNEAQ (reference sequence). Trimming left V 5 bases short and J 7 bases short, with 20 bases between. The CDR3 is CASSPSTGAEDEAFF. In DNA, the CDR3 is TGTGCCAGCAGCCCCTCTACAGGTGCCGAGGATGAAGCTTTCTTT.

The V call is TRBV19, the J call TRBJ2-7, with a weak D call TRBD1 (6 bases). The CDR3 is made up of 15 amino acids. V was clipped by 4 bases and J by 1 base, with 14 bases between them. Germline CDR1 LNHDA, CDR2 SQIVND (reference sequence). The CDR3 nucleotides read TGTGCCAGTAGTAATGACAGGAGATTGTCCTACGAGCAGTACTTC. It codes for CASSNDRRLSYEQYF.

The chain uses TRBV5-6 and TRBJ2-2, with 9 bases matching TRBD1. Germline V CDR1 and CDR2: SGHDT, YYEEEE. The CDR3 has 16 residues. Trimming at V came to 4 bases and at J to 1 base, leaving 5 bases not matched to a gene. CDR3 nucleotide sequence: TGTGCCAGCAGCACCGGGACAGGGTTGAACACCGGGGAGCTGTTTTTT. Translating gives CASSTGTGLNTGELFF.

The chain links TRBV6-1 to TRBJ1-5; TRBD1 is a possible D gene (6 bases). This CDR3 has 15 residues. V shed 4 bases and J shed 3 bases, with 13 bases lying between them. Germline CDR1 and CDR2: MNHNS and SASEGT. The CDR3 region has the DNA TGTGCCAGCAGTGCATGGACAGAGCCCAATCAGCCCCAGCATTTT. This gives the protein CASSAWTEPNQPQHF.

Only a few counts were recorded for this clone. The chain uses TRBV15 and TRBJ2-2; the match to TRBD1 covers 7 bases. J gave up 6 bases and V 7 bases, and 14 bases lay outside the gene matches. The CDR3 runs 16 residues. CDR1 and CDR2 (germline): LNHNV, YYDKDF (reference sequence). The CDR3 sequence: CATNVQTGNIAGELFF. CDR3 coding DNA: TGTGCCACCAACGTTCAGACAGGGAACATCGCCGGGGAGCTGTTTTTT. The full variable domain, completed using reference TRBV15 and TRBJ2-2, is DAMVIQNPRYQVTQFGKPVTLSCSQTLNHNVMYWYQQKSSQAPKLLFHYYDKDFNNEADTPDNFQSRRPNTSFCFLDIRSPGLGDTAMYLCATNVQTGNIAGELFFGEGSRLTVL.

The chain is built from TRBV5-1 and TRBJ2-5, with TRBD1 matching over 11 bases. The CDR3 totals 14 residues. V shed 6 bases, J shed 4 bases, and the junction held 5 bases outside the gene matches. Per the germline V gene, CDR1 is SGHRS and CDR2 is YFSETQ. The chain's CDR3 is CASTGQGAGETQYF. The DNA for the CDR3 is TGCGCCAGCACAGGACAGGGGGCGGGAGAGACCCAGTACTTC.

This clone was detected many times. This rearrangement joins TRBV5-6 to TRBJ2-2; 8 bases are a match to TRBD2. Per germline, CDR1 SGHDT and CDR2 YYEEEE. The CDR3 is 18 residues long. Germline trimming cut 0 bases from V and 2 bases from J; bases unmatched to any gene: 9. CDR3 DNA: TGTGCCAGCAGCTTGGCACTGGTACTAGCGGCCAACACCGGGGAGCTGTTTTTT. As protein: CASSLALVLAANTGELFF.

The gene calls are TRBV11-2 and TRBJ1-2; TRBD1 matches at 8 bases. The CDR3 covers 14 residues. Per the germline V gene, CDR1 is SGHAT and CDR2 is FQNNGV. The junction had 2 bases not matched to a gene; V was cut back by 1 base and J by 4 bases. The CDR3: CASSLAGTGYGYTF. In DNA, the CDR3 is TGTGCCAGCAGCTTAGCGGGGACAGGCTATGGCTACACCTTC.

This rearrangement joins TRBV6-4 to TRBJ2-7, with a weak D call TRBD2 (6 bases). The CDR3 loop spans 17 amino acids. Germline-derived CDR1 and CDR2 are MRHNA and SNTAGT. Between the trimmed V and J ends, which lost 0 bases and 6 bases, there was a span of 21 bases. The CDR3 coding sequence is TGTGCCAGCAGTGACTCCGGCAGGGACTTTATTCCGGGCGAGCAGTACTTC. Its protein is CASSDSGRDFIPGEQYF.

DNA of the CDR3: TGTGCCAGCAGCAAAGCTCTCGGACAGGGTACACCCTACGAGCAGTACTTC. It is translated as CASSKALGQGTPYEQYF. The rearrangement uses TRBV28 and TRBJ2-7, with 8 bases aligning to TRBD1. The J segment lost 2 bases and the V segment lost 6 bases, leaving 15 bases of the junction unmatched. Looked up from germline, CDR1 is MDHEN and CDR2 is SYDVKM. The CDR3 loop spans 17 amino acids.